The rows below give T cell receptor beta chains drawn from one sample of a study of blood T cell repertoires in COVID-19. Assay used: immunoSEQ multiplex PCR; TCRdb lists only in-frame clones, some missing. The sample records around 83,000 clones, roughly 86% being singletons. What was sequenced was peripheral blood. These receptors all stem from a man older than 75 with active or convalescent COVID-19. Each CDR3 is given with its conserved first and last residue. A D gene is named only where the DNA matches it firmly. Clone size is not always given. Where it is, it says once, few, many or a class for expanded clones.

j_call | clone_size | d_call | v_call | cdr3_aa | cdr3_nt
TRBJ1-2 | - | - | TRBV4-1 | CASSQEGVGYTF | TGCGCCAGCAGCCAAGAAGGGGTGGGCTACACCTTC
TRBJ1-1 | - | - | TRBV6-2/TRBV6-3 | CASSFSLATEAFF | TGTGCCAGCAGTTTCTCGTTAGCCACTGAAGCTTTCTTT
TRBJ2-3 | - | - | TRBV5-1 | CASSAGQPETTDTQYF | TGCGCCAGCAGCGCCGGACAGCCCGAGACCACAGATACGCAGTATTTT
TRBJ1-1 | - | - | TRBV7-9 | CASSLTDLNTEAFF | TGTGCCAGCAGCTTGACAGATCTGAACACTGAAGCTTTCTTT
TRBJ2-2 | - | TRBD2 | TRBV2 | CASTVGSGRAGELFF | TGTGCCAGCACAGTTGGTAGCGGGAGAGCCGGGGAGCTGTTTTTT
TRBJ1-4 | - | TRBD1 | TRBV10-3 | CAISEGDRDEKLFF | TGTGCCATCAGTGAAGGGGACAGAGATGAAAAACTGTTTTTT
TRBJ1-3 | - | TRBD1 | TRBV2 | CASNLDRENSGNTIYF | TGTGCCAGCAATCTAGACAGGGAGAACTCTGGAAACACCATATATTTT
TRBJ1-6 | - | - | TRBV2 | CASSGHPNSPLHF | TGTGCCAGCAGTGGACATCCGAATTCACCCCTCCACTTT
TRBJ2-2 | once | TRBD1 | TRBV18 | CASSPTGGANTGELFF | TGTGCCAGCTCACCGACAGGGGGCGCGAACACCGGGGAGCTGTTTTTT
TRBJ1-3 | - | TRBD1 | TRBV25-1 | CASSETGDSGNTIYF | TGTGCCAGCAGCGAGACAGGGGACTCTGGAAACACCATATATTTT
TRBJ1-2 | - | - | TRBV7-2 | CASSLVRGGHGYTF | TGTGCCAGCAGCTTAGTGCGGGGGGGGCATGGCTACACCTTC
TRBJ2-5 | - | TRBD2 | TRBV3-1/TRBV3-2 | CASTGLAYTETQYF | TGTGCCAGCACTGGACTAGCGTATACAGAGACCCAGTACTTC
TRBJ1-5 | - | TRBD1 | TRBV6-5 | CASRPGTGWNQPQHF | TGTGCCAGCAGACCAGGGACAGGGTGGAATCAGCCCCAGCATTTT
TRBJ1-2 | - | - | TRBV28 | CASSLLYGYTF | TGTGCCAGCAGTTTATTATATGGCTACACCTTC
TRBJ1-5 | - | - | TRBV6-5 | CASGRGRVNQPQHF | TGTGCCAGCGGGAGGGGGAGGGTCAATCAGCCCCAGCATTTT
TRBJ2-5 | - | - | TRBV28 | CASRRERVETQYF | TGTGCCAGTAGGAGGGAAAGGGTAGAGACCCAGTACTTC
TRBJ1-2 | once | - | TRBV5-1 | CASSLGPGVGYTF | TGCGCCAGCAGCTTGGGGCCAGGGGTTGGCTACACCTTC
TRBJ2-2 | - | - | TRBV19 | CASSIMQGNTGELFF | TGTGCCAGTAGTATTATGCAGGGGAACACCGGGGAGCTGTTTTTT
TRBJ2-1 | once | TRBD2 | TRBV12-3/TRBV12-4 | CASAGGRNNEQFF | TGTGCCAGCGCGGGAGGACGTAACAATGAGCAGTTCTTC
TRBJ1-5 | - | TRBD1 | TRBV7-9 | CASSLAGGGNQPQHF | TGTGCCAGCAGCTTAGCAGGGGGCGGCAATCAGCCCCAGCATTTT
TRBJ2-1 | once | TRBD2 | TRBV29-1 | CSVNGLGDEQFF | TGCAGCGTAAATGGACTAGGCGATGAGCAGTTCTTC
TRBJ2-5 | - | - | TRBV2 | CASEVGGASKETQYF | TGTGCCAGCGAGGTTGGGGGGGCGTCTAAGGAGACCCAGTACTTC
TRBJ1-1 | - | - | TRBV6-5 | CASSYPGHENTEAFF | TGTGCCAGCAGTTACCCGGGACATGAGAACACTGAAGCTTTCTTT
TRBJ1-1 | - | TRBD1 | TRBV4-2 | CASSQDQGGEAFF | TGTGCCAGCAGCCAAGACCAGGGGGGTGAAGCTTTCTTT
TRBJ1-2 | - | - | TRBV5-1 | CASSLGQYITENYGYTF | TGCGCCAGCAGCTTGGGACAGTACATCACTGAGAACTATGGCTACACCTTC
TRBJ1-5 | few | - | TRBV2 | CASSEGRGPQHF | TGTGCCAGCAGTGAAGGGAGAGGGCCCCAGCATTTT
TRBJ2-2 | - | TRBD2 | TRBV5-8 | CASSLGGLAAGELFF | TGTGCCAGCAGCTTGGGAGGACTAGCGGCCGGGGAGCTGTTTTTT
TRBJ2-3 | - | - | TRBV7-6 | CASSLYLGSPDTQYF | TGTGCCAGCAGCTTATATCTCGGGAGCCCAGATACGCAGTATTTT
TRBJ1-1 | - | - | TRBV12-3/TRBV12-4 | CASSFRGRTEAFF | TGTGCCAGCAGTTTCAGGGGACGGACTGAAGCTTTCTTT
TRBJ1-1 | - | - | TRBV12-5 | CASGSGYRGLHRVENTEAFF | TGTGCTAGTGGTTCCGGATACCGCGGTTTGCACAGGGTGGAGAACACTGAAGCTTTCTTT
TRBJ1-1 | - | - | TRBV25-1 | CASSVNDRTNTEAFF | TGTGCCAGCAGTGTAAATGACAGGACAAACACTGAAGCTTTCTTT
TRBJ2-5 | - | TRBD2 | TRBV5-1 | CASRAGGRETQYF | TGCGCCAGCAGGGCGGGGGGGCGGGAGACCCAGTACTTC
TRBJ2-3 | - | - | TRBV12-3/TRBV12-4 | CASSLGRTDTQYF | TGTGCCAGCAGTTTAGGGAGAACGGATACGCAGTATTTT
TRBJ1-4 | - | - | TRBV7-9 | CASSARGAGAYEKLFF | TGTGCCAGCAGCGCCCGGGGGGCAGGGGCGTATGAAAAACTGTTTTTT
TRBJ1-2 | - | - | TRBV20-1 | CSASGGLGYGYTF | TGCAGTGCTAGTGGAGGGTTGGGCTATGGCTACACCTTC
TRBJ2-3 | - | - | TRBV5-1 | CASSLGPSTDTQYF | TGCGCCAGCAGCTTGGGTCCGAGCACAGATACGCAGTATTTT
TRBJ2-1 | - | TRBD2 | TRBV19 | CASLVTGGSYNEQFF | TGTGCCAGTCTTGTAACGGGGGGCTCCTACAATGAGCAGTTCTTC
TRBJ2-5 | - | - | TRBV6-5 | CASSYGGGRGTQYF | TGTGCCAGCAGTTACGGTGGGGGCCGGGGAACCCAGTACTTC
TRBJ2-1 | - | - | TRBV24-1 | CATSDTRVRSYNEQFF | TGTGCCACCAGTGATACCAGGGTTCGGTCCTACAATGAGCAGTTCTTC
TRBJ2-3 | - | TRBD2 | TRBV2 | CASKWEGPRDTQYF | TGTGCCAGCAAGTGGGAGGGACCACGGGATACGCAGTATTTT
TRBJ2-5 | once | - | TRBV4-1 | CASSQGTVKQETQYF | TGCGCCAGCAGCCAAGGGACAGTTAAACAAGAGACCCAGTACTTC
TRBJ1-5 | once | - | TRBV6-5 | CASKSDKDQPQHF | TGTGCCAGCAAATCTGACAAGGATCAGCCCCAGCATTTT
TRBJ2-1 | - | TRBD2 | TRBV6-5 | CASLGLAGTYNEQFF | TGTGCCAGCTTGGGACTAGCGGGGACCTACAATGAGCAGTTCTTC
TRBJ1-2 | - | - | TRBV12-2 | CASRQQGDWRGLGYTF | TGTGCAAGTCGCCAACAAGGAGATTGGAGGGGGCTGGGCTACACCTTC
TRBJ1-2 | few | TRBD1 | TRBV4-1 | CASSQNRLSRDRGHYGYTF | TGCGCCAGCAGCCAAAATAGGTTGAGCCGGGACAGGGGACACTATGGCTACACCTTC
TRBJ1-3 | few | - | TRBV5-1 | CASSPVAGTASGNTIYF | TGCGCCAGCAGCCCCGTTGCGGGGACTGCCTCTGGAAACACCATATATTTT
TRBJ1-2 | - | - | TRBV30 | CAWSVQHYGYTF | TGTGCCTGGAGTGTACAGCACTATGGCTACACCTTC
TRBJ1-4 | - | - | TRBV6-1 | CASSDAGGRVYEKLFF | TGTGCCAGCAGTGACGCCGGTGGCAGGGTATATGAAAAACTGTTTTTT
TRBJ1-1 | - | - | TRBV5-1 | CASSLDIVGREAEAFF | TGCGCCAGCAGCTTGGATATCGTGGGCAGGGAGGCTGAAGCTTTCTTT
TRBJ1-2 | - | - | TRBV2 | CASTEIDSVYGYTF | TGTGCCAGCACGGAAATAGACAGTGTCTATGGCTACACCTTC
TRBJ1-5 | once | - | TRBV24-1 | CATSDLLDSGLDNQPQHF | TGTGCCACCAGTGATTTGCTGGACAGTGGCCTCGATAATCAGCCCCAGCATTTT
TRBJ2-2 | - | - | TRBV11-1 | CASSPAARAGELFF | TGTGCCAGCAGCCCCGCGGCCAGGGCCGGGGAGCTGTTTTTT
TRBJ2-1 | - | - | TRBV7-7 | CASSLSQEHEQFF | TGTGCCAGCAGCTTATCACAGGAGCATGAGCAGTTCTTC
TRBJ1-5 | - | - | TRBV11-2 | CASSFSGITNQPQHF | TGTGCCAGCAGCTTTTCAGGGATAACCAATCAGCCCCAGCATTTT
TRBJ1-2 | - | - | TRBV6-5 | CASSSTETNYGYTF | TGTGCCAGCAGTTCGACGGAGACTAACTATGGCTACACCTTC